This TCR beta chain was observed in a study of tissue T cells after allogeneic stem cell transplantation. This clone has only a few counts. What it binds is unknown. The gene names here belong to mouse. The read stops 1 residue short of the end of the CDR3; the missing end is completed from the germline J gene. Repertoires were generated with immunoSEQ multiplex PCR, while TCRdb's copy carries only in-frame clones and drops some. The table has about 7,500 clones, roughly a third seen once. This sample's time point: mouse harvest day 14 after allogeneic transplant. Mouse grafts combined 10^7 T-cell-depleted bone marrow cells with 10^6 splenic CD5+ T cells. Study conclusions and caveats: Few T cell clones were shared across patients, but motif clusters showed tissue-specific shared signatures.

This CDR3 is 16 amino acids long. Trimming left V 4 bases short and J 0 bases short, with 10 bases between. Germline values: CDR1 KGHPV, CDR2 FQNQEV (reference sequence). The chain uses TRBV26 and TRBJ1-6, with D possibly TRBD1 on 6 matching bases. TRBJ1-6 is marked as an open reading frame, function uncertain. The receptor was derived from a female BALB/c mouse given C57BL/6 T cells with graft-versus-host disease after an allogeneic hematopoietic cell transplant. Sequenced sample: skin. Partial CDR3 DNA: TGTGCCAGCAGTCGGACAGCCGATTCCTATAATTCGCCCCTCTAC. As protein: CASSRTADSYNSPLY. The complete CDR3 sequence is CASSRTADSYNSPLYF.